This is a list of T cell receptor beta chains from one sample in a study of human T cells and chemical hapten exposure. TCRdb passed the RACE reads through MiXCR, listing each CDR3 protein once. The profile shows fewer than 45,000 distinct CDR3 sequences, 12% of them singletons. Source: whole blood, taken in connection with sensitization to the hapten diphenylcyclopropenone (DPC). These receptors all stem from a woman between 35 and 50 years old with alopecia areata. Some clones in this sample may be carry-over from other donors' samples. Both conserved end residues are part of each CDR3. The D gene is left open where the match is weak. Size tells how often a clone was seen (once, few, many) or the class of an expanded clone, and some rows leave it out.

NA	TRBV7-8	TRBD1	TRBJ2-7	CASSLVDRGLSYEQYF	TGTGCCAGCAGCTTAGTGGACAGGGGCCTTTCCTACGAGCAGTACTTC
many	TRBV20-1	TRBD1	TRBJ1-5	CSASRNDPRRDSQPQHF	TGCAGTGCTAGTCGTAACGACCCAAGAAGGGACAGTCAGCCCCAGCATTTT
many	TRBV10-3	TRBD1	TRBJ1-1	CAISRTGPKNNNVAFF	TGTGCCATCAGTAGGACAGGGCCAAAAAATAACAATGTGGCTTTCTTT
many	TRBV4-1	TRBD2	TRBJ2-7	CASSLATSVVYEQYF	TGCGCCAGCAGCCTTGCGACTAGCGTGGTATACGAGCAGTACTTC
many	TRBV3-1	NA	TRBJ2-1	CASSPDPRVSYNEQFF	TGTGCCAGCAGCCCAGACCCTAGAGTCTCCTACAATGAGCAGTTCTTC
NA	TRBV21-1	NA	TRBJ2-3	CASSTVLAGGTDTQYF	TGTGCCAGCAGCACCGTACTAGCGGGAGGGACAGATACGCAGTATTTT
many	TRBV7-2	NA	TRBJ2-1	CASSLVVTTGTYNEQFF	TGTGCCAGCAGCTTAGTAGTGACAACCGGGACCTACAATGAGCAGTTCTTC
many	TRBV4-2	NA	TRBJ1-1	CASSQDQGAWNTEAFF	TGTGCCAGCAGCCAAGATCAAGGGGCTTGGAACACTGAAGCTTTCTTT
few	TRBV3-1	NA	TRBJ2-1	CASSHYGGIVYNEQFF	TGTGCCAGCAGCCACTACGGCGGGATTGTCTACAATGAGCAGTTCTTC
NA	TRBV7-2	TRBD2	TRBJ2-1	CASVVKTSAYNEQFF	TGTGCCAGTGTCGTTAAGACTAGCGCCTACAATGAGCAGTTCTTC
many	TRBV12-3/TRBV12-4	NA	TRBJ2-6	CASSLRGGANVLTF	TGTGCCAGCAGCCTCAGGGGTGGGGCCAACGTCCTGACTTTC
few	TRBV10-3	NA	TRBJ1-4	CAIRAGPTTNEKLFF	TGTGCCATCAGGGCAGGACCCACAACTAATGAAAAACTGTTTTTT
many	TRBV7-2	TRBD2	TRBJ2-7	CASRSRGLAVYEQYF	TGTGCCAGCAGGAGTAGGGGACTAGCGGTCTACGAGCAGTACTTC
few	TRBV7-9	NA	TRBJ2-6	CASSYTGPISGANVLTF	TGTGCCAGCAGCTACACAGGGCCAATCTCTGGGGCCAACGTCCTGACTTTC
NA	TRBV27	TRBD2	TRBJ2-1	CASSRASGGHNEQFF	TGTGCCAGCAGTAGGGCTAGCGGAGGCCACAATGAGCAGTTCTTC
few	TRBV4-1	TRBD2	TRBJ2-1	CASSQEVPTSGYYNEQFF	TGCGCCAGCAGCCAAGAGGTACCCACTAGCGGTTACTACAATGAGCAGTTCTTC
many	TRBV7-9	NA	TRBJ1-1	CASSFDRATEAFF	TGTGCCAGCAGTTTCGACAGAGCAACTGAAGCTTTCTTT
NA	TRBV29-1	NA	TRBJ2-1	CSVGQYFYNEQFF	TGCAGCGTTGGACAATACTTCTACAATGAGCAGTTCTTC
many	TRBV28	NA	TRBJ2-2	CASSFGFDGPGELFF	TGTGCCAGCAGTTTTGGATTTGACGGCCCCGGGGAGCTGTTTTTT
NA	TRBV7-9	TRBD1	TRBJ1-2	CASSPWTGGNYGYTF	TGTGCCAGCAGCCCATGGACAGGGGGCAACTATGGCTACACCTTC
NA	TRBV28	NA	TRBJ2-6	CASQKPSGANVLTF	TGTGCCAGCCAGAAACCTTCTGGGGCCAACGTCCTGACTTTC
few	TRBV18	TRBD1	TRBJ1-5	CASSPGQEQPQHF	TGTGCCAGCTCACCCGGACAGGAACAGCCCCAGCATTTT
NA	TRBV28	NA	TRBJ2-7	CASITAGTSYEQYF	TGTGCCAGCATCACAGCCGGGACGTCCTACGAGCAGTACTTC
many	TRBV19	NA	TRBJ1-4	CASSIIGNEKLFF	TGTGCCAGTAGTATAATCGGAAATGAAAAACTGTTTTTT
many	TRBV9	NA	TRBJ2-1	CASSVNQEVYNEQFF	TGTGCCAGCAGCGTTAACCAGGAAGTCTACAATGAGCAGTTCTTC
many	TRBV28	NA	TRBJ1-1	CASSWGRAAFF	TGTGCCAGCAGTTGGGGACGAGCGGCTTTCTTT
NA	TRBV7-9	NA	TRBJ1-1	CASSLYVENTEAFF	TGTGCCAGCAGCTTATATGTAGAGAACACTGAAGCTTTCTTT
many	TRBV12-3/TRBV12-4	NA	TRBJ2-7	CASSLTGSSYEQYF	TGTGCCAGCAGTTTAACCGGGAGCTCCTACGAGCAGTACTTC
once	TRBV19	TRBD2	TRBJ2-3	CATLDRSSGRRDTQYF	TGTGCCACCCTTGATCGGTCTAGCGGGAGAAGAGATACGCAGTATTTT
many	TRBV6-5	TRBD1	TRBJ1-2	CASSLGTGVGYGYTF	TGTGCCAGCAGTCTGGGGACAGGGGTGGGATATGGCTACACCTTC
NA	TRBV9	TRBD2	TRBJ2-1	CASSVFQREGEEQFF	TGTGCCAGCAGCGTATTCCAGCGGGAGGGCGAAGAGCAGTTCTTC
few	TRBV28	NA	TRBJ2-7	CASRGPGQSPGSSYEQYF	TGTGCCAGCAGGGGGCCCGGACAGTCGCCTGGCTCCTCCTACGAGCAGTACTTC
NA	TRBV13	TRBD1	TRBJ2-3	CASSSYPPPLDRELTDTQYF	TGTGCCAGCAGCTCATATCCCCCTCCACTGGACAGGGAGTTGACAGATACGCAGTATTTT
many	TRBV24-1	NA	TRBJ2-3	CATSDPLPRGSLTDTQYF	TGTGCCACCAGTGATCCCCTCCCCCGCGGATCGCTAACAGATACGCAGTATTTT
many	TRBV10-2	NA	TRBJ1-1	CASSDRHQGFPEAFF	TGCGCCAGCAGTGATCGGCATCAAGGGTTCCCTGAAGCTTTCTTT
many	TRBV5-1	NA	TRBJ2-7	CASSLGQHEQYF	TGCGCCAGCAGCTTGGGGCAGCACGAGCAGTACTTC
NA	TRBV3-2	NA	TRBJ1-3	CASARGMSGNTIYF	TGTGCCAGCGCCAGAGGTATGTCTGGAAACACCATATATTTT